This T cell receptor beta chain was sequenced for a study of regulatory T cells in long-lasting Graves disease. Time point indicated: newly diagnosed GD, antithyroid drugs for less than 3 months. RNA from PBMCs was the source of the TCR library. A peripheral blood sample, roughly 8.5 milliliters in volume, was drawn into EDTA tubes. V lost 0 bases and J 7 bases, leaving 9 bases between the germline ends. Germline V gene sequence: CDR1 LNHNV, CDR2 YYDKDF (reference sequence). The CDR3 length is 13 residues. Ten or more counts support this clonotype. Construction of the TCR beta libraries employed iRepertoire HTBI primers in conjunction with Arm-PCR of CDR3 regions. Each CDR3 protein gets one entry after TCRdb re-called the multiplex PCR reads with MiXCR. The sample includes under 300,000 distinct CDR3 sequences, 18% of them seen just once. A further study also used this sample, focusing on T cells in Graves' hyperthyroidism and ophthalmopathy. That paper adds: The authors' 13 V-J model separated ophthalmopathy from stable hyperthyroidism.

This sequence was found in a woman in her twenties or thirties with Graves disease. The sample was peripheral blood mononuclear cells (PBMCs), taken at new diagnosis, from a patient treated with antithyroid drugs. The chain uses TRBV15 and TRBJ1-1, with unresolved D. The CDR3 loop reads CATSREGGDEAFF. DNA of the CDR3: TGTGCCACCAGCAGAGAAGGTGGTGATGAAGCTTTCTTT.